Listed below are T cell receptor beta chains from one sample, sequenced in a study of blood T cell repertoires in COVID-19. The assay was immunoSEQ multiplex PCR, and TCRdb's table has in-frame clones only and misses some. The sample records hundreds of thousands of clones, approximately 91% being singletons. The sequenced sample was peripheral blood. The receptors were gathered from a woman between 45 and 65 years old with COVID-19, enrolled during active disease. CDR3s include the opening cysteine and the closing phenylalanine or tryptophan.

j_call: TRBJ2-1; v_call: TRBV12-5; cdr3_aa: CASGLSAGGRTYNEQFF
j_call: TRBJ2-6; v_call: TRBV5-1; cdr3_aa: CASSSSGGSGANVLTF
j_call: TRBJ2-1; v_call: TRBV10-3; cdr3_aa: CAIMAGSSYNEQFF
j_call: TRBJ2-3; v_call: TRBV24-1; cdr3_aa: CATSGNIGGVDTQYF
j_call: TRBJ1-1; v_call: TRBV7-8; cdr3_aa: CASSLAPQGMGSSTEAFF
j_call: TRBJ2-1; v_call: TRBV29-1; cdr3_aa: CSVGGHPSRGAYNEQFF
j_call: TRBJ1-2; v_call: TRBV12-5; cdr3_aa: CASGAQAGENGYTF
j_call: TRBJ1-1; v_call: TRBV29-1; cdr3_aa: CSVGRGTEAFF
j_call: TRBJ1-2; v_call: TRBV6-4; cdr3_aa: CASSVLGGYTF
j_call: TRBJ1-5; v_call: TRBV28; cdr3_aa: CASSFRGIDQPQHF
j_call: TRBJ1-1; v_call: TRBV3-1/TRBV3-2; cdr3_aa: CASSRLQGNTEAFF
j_call: TRBJ2-7; v_call: TRBV29-1; cdr3_aa: CSVDSGQGGSYEQYF
j_call: TRBJ1-2; v_call: TRBV4-2; cdr3_aa: CASSQELGGSPRGYTF
j_call: TRBJ2-3; v_call: TRBV6-6; cdr3_aa: CASTKEGTGAQYF
j_call: TRBJ1-5; v_call: TRBV24-1; cdr3_aa: CATSGQGGQPQHF
j_call: TRBJ1-2; v_call: TRBV4-1; cdr3_aa: CASSQDVQYYGYTF
j_call: TRBJ2-3; v_call: TRBV27; cdr3_aa: CASSLGPAGSTDTQYF
j_call: TRBJ2-1; v_call: TRBV10-3; cdr3_aa: CAISDPRQIWEQFF
j_call: TRBJ1-6; v_call: TRBV7-9; cdr3_aa: CASSNDRGDRSPLHF
j_call: TRBJ1-1; v_call: TRBV11-3; cdr3_aa: CASSDGTSTEAFF
j_call: TRBJ1-2; v_call: TRBV5-1; cdr3_aa: CASSLVGTGAYGYTF
j_call: TRBJ1-1; v_call: TRBV10-3; cdr3_aa: CAISEGAGPNTEAFF
j_call: TRBJ2-3; v_call: TRBV18; cdr3_aa: CASSPSTDTQYF
j_call: TRBJ1-4; v_call: TRBV5-1; cdr3_aa: CASSVRAAGFNEKLFF
j_call: TRBJ1-1; v_call: TRBV6-1; cdr3_aa: CASSVQGYLMNTEAFF
j_call: TRBJ2-5; v_call: TRBV6-2/TRBV6-3; cdr3_aa: CASSLRRETQYF